This TCR beta chain was profiled in a study of T-cell memory formation after mild COVID-19 (dated by TCRdb to 2020 to 2022). About the investigation overall: Most TCR sequence clusters were specific to one of the two donors. In a couple of donors, T-cell clones that expanded and contracted after mild COVID-19 were tracked by sequencing TCRalpha and TCRbeta repertoires over time. Two young, previously healthy adult volunteers made up the cohort, one male and one female.

These reads were obtained on an Illumina NovaSeq 6000. TCRalpha and TCRbeta cDNA libraries were constructed by 5'RACE with constant-segment primers, with sample barcodes and unique molecular identifiers being introduced. RNA was extracted from every sample with Trizol reagent. Libraries were amplified in two PCR steps, with a second sample barcode and Illumina TruSeq adapters added in the second step. Libraries were sequenced on an Illumina NovaSeq with 2 x 150 bp paired-end reads. In the original analysis: With migec v1.2.7, reads were demultiplexed and then collapsed into UMI-guided consensus sequences. Using mixcr v2.1.11, UMI consensuses were aligned to TRA and TRB V and J templates and then assembled into clonotypes. Expanded or contracted clonotypes were those called significant by both edgeR and NoisET, with noise models trained on biological replicates. edgeR calls used a false discovery rate-adjusted p below 0.01 and a log2 fold-change threshold of 1. As an exploratory analysis of dynamics, max-normalized trajectories of the 1000 most abundant clonotypes were examined with PCA combined with hierarchical clustering. Separately sequenced CD4+ and CD8+ repertoires were used to assign the CD4 or CD8 phenotype of responding clones. Using fastp trimming at Q25 and MiXCR clonotype assembly, TCRdb reanalyzed the public sequencing data and kept in-frame beta chains. Each entry is one CDR3 protein sequence, shown with its most common DNA and genes. The V and J calls follow TCRdb's processing rather than the paper's. The sample contains some 310,000 distinct CDR3 sequences, more than 20% of them found a single time. The leading ten clones occupy 21% of the sample.

This clonotype was recorded a few times. The target of this receptor is not known. No much larger clone exists at a distance of one base, and base qualities are not known. The investigation overall reported the following: The second-wave clones that peaked on day 37 were not confirmed to be SARS-CoV-2 specific. Contracting CD4+ clones were found mainly in CM and EM memory subsets, while CD8+ clones were enriched in EMRA. Balanced CD4/CD8 phenotypes were observed for clones contracting from day 15 to 85, whereas a bias towards CD4+ was observed for a second wave of clones expanding from day 15 to 37. The detection of some responding clones in pre-infection memory suggests that pre-existing cross-reactive memory T cells joined the SARS-CoV-2 response. The study included only a couple of mild cases, and larger cohorts that include severe cases with pre-infection samples were judged to be necessary.

Ficoll-Paque density gradient centrifugation was the method used to isolate PBMCs. Including the terminal cysteine and phenylalanine, the CDR3 comprises 14 residues. The CDR3 DNA has 42 bases and is translated from base 1. CDR1 and CDR2 are read off the germline V gene as SGHTA and FQGNSA. V is cut by 3 bases and J by 10 bases, and the space between the germline ends is 18 bases. The TCR comes from a man between 18 and 29 years old who had mild COVID-19 (a few samples of this study predate the infection). The sample titles of this study are shuffled in the database, so cell type and time point are left out; the donor was told from shared clones. Specimen: PBMCs or a T cell subset sorted from them (not recorded which). The chain couples TRBV7-2 to TRBJ1-2; TRBD1 is perhaps the D gene, given 5 matching bases. The DNA sequence reads TGTGCCAGCAGCTTGGGGGACGTCCCCGGCTCCTACACCTTC. It specifies CASSLGDVPGSYTF.